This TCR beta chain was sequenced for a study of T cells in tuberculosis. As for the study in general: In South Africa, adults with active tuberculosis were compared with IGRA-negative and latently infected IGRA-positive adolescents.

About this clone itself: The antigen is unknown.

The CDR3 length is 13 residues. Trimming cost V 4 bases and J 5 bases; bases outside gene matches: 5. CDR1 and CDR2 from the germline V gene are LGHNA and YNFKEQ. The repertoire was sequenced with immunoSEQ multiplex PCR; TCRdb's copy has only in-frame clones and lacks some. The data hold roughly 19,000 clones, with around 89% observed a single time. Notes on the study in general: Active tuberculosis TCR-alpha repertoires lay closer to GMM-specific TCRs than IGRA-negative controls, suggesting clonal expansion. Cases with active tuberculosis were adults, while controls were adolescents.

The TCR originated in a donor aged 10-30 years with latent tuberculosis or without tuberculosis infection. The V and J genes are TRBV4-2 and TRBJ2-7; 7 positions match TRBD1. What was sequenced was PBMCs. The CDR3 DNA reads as TGTGCCAGCAGCCCTATTGGACAGGACGAGCAGTACTTC. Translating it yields CASSPIGQDEQYF.